The next 11 T cell receptor beta chains were all read from a single sample in a study of T cell repertoires in cytomegalovirus infection. One entry per CDR3 protein results from TCRdb running MiXCR on the reads. The sample holds about 900,000 distinct CDR3 sequences, about a third seen once. Their recognized antigens are unknown. Material: cultured CD8+ T cells from PBMCs, obtained from culture after CMV antigen stimulation. The receptors derive from a human donor in good health (CMV status not recorded). Some clones in this sample may be carry-over from other donors' samples.

This chain joins TRBV28 and TRBJ2-7; a weak D match, TRBD2 (6 bases). The ends were cut back, 2 bases at V and 1 base at J, with 15 bases in the middle. The CDR3 totals 16 residues. Per germline, CDR1 MDHEN and CDR2 SYDVKM. In DNA, the CDR3 is TGTGCCAGCAGTTTAAGGTCGGGGGTGGGATCCTACGAGCAGTACGTC. Translated: CASSLRSGVGSYEQYV.

There are a few counts of this clonotype. The rearrangement uses TRBV4-3 and TRBJ2-2; D perhaps matches TRBD2 (6 bases). From germline, CDR1 is LGHNA and CDR2 YSLEER. The CDR3 has 14 amino acids. Trimming left V 5 bases short and J 1 base short, with 8 bases between. The CDR3 nucleotides are TGCGCCAGCAGCATGGAGGGGAACACCGGGGAGCTGTTTTTT. Its protein product is CASSMEGNTGELFF.

This clonotype has just a few counts. This chain uses TRBV7-9 with TRBJ1-1; D not resolved. With 4 bases removed from V and 5 bases from J, the gap between germline ends came to 2 bases. The length of the CDR3 is 10 residues. The germline CDR1 and CDR2 sequences are SEHNR and FQNEAQ (reference sequence). The CDR3 coding sequence is TGTGCCAGCAGCTGGACTGAAGCTTTCTTT. Protein: CASSWTEAFF.

This clonotype was detected a few times. Here the CDR3 reads CASSFPTSGGAGTGELFF. In nucleotides, the CDR3 is TGTGCCAGCAGTTTCCCAACTAGCGGGGGGGCGGGCACCGGGGAGCTGTTTTTT. The rearrangement uses TRBV12-3 or TRBV12-4 and TRBJ2-2, with 13 nucleotides matching TRBD2. The V segment lost 3 bases and the J segment 4 bases; nucleotides outside the gene matches: 8. The length of the CDR3 is 18 residues.

CDR3 in DNA: TGTGCCAGCAGCTTAGCGGTCAGGGGGGATAGCAATCAGCCCCAGCATTTT. Translated, it gives CASSLAVRGDSNQPQHF. The V gene is TRBV7-9, the J gene TRBJ1-5; 7 bases are a match to TRBD1. In germline, CDR1 is SEHNR, CDR2 FQNEAQ (reference sequence). The CDR3 has 17 residues. Unmatched junction bases numbered 5, after V lost 0 bases and J lost 0 bases.

The chain has TRBV6-5 and TRBJ2-5; tentative D call: TRBD1 (6 bases). Trimming cost V 2 bases and J 3 bases, with 16 bases left between them. The CDR3 totals 16 residues. Germline-derived CDR1 and CDR2 are MNHEY and SVGAGI. The CDR3 spells CASSYPIGSGEETQYF. In DNA form, the CDR3 reads TGTGCCAGCAGTTACCCGATTGGGTCAGGGGAAGAGACCCAGTACTTC.

The table lists this clonotype with a few counts. The V gene is TRBV7-9, the J gene TRBJ2-2; D is undetermined. The length of the CDR3 is 12 residues. Trimming took off 5 bases at V and 10 bases at J, with 11 bases between the two ends. Germline values: CDR1 SEHNR, CDR2 FQNEAQ (reference sequence). The CDR3 region is CASSPSREELFF. Written as DNA, the CDR3 is TGTGCCAGCAGCCCATCTCGTGAGGAGCTGTTTTTT.

This clonotype occurred many times. The V call is TRBV12-3 or TRBV12-4, the J call TRBJ2-3; D unresolved. CDR3 length: 14 amino acids. Trimming stripped 6 bases from V and 0 bases from J, with 10 bases between. The CDR3, as DNA: TGTGCCAGCAGGGACCAGACTAGCACAGATACGCAGTATTTT. This codes for CASRDQTSTDTQYF.

This clonotype was observed at least ten times. The chain employs TRBV7-2 and TRBJ2-4, with 9 bases lining up with TRBD2. Germline-derived CDR1 and CDR2 are SGHTA and FQGNSA. V shed 0 bases and J 7 bases; nucleotides not matched to a gene: 13. This CDR3 has 18 residues. The CDR3 region has the DNA TGTGCCAGCAGCTTAGCGACGTCTGGCGGGGGGGCGGAGAACATTCAGTACTTC. Translation gives CASSLATSGGGAENIQYF.

The genes are TRBV12-3 or TRBV12-4 and TRBJ2-5; the D is unclear. V lost 6 bases and J lost 4, with 9 bases in between. The CDR3 length is 12 residues. CDR3 sequence (DNA): TGTGCCAGCAGGGATGAACGAGAGACCCAGTACTTC. Its protein product is CASRDERETQYF.

This clonotype turned up a few times. The chain is built from TRBV27 and TRBJ2-5; 8 bases agree with TRBD1. CDR1 is MNHEY and CDR2 is SMNVEV in the germline V gene (reference sequence). The CDR3 has 14 amino acids. The trim removed 3 bases at V and 5 bases at J, leaving 5 bases unmatched. DNA for the CDR3: TGTGCCAGCAGTTTGGCAGGGGGCGTGGAGACCCAGTACTTC. Protein: CASSLAGGVETQYF.